The following is a T cell receptor (beta chain) sequence with its context. Its target is unknown. The PCR was carried out with 60 Vbeta primers and 13 Jbeta primers. TCRdb's table, derived via immunoSEQ multiplex PCR, lists solely in-frame clones and lacks some. Here the sample spans approximately 160,000 clones, 65% to 85% being singletons. The data are from a study of cytomegalovirus exposure and HLA in healthy donors. Study results and limitations: CMV serostatus was the only immune exposure information that was available. Cytomegalovirus-associated status was assigned to about 150 TCR beta chains. Using a false discovery rate of 0.05, a later analysis showed that 16,951 TCR beta sequences were associated with HLA alleles.

There are 16 residues in the CDR3. Trimming left V 0 bases short and J 0 bases short, with 9 bases between. Germline V gene sequence: CDR1 SGHTA, CDR2 FQGNSA. This sequence originates from a woman aged 45 to 65 in good health and CMV-seropositive. Sequencing was performed on PBMCs. The V call is TRBV7-2, the J call TRBJ1-3; no definite D call. The CDR3 sequence: CASSLAAVRSGNTIYF. The CDR3 bases are TGTGCCAGCAGCTTAGCGGCGGTTCGCTCTGGAAACACCATATATTTT.